The subject of this entry is one T cell receptor beta chain. No antigen is known for it. It has no much larger one-base neighbor in the sample; base qualities were not kept. This sample was taken from a study of T cell changes during pregnancy in multiple sclerosis (dated by TCRdb to the late 2010s). As for the study more broadly: Changes in the T cell repertoire over the course of pregnancy were examined in this study in women with multiple sclerosis.

Library creation used the immunoSEQ multiplex PCR assay. What TCRdb holds here is the immuneACCESS table cut down to in-frame rearrangements. Part of the clones is not present; checked against another copy, under half of the missing clones reflect an unresolved V gene, and the others are unexplained. The sample profile shows 45,000 to 50,000 clones; about 90% of them were found once. Of the sample, around 9.2% is held by the ten largest clones. CDR1 and CDR2 are read off the germline V gene as LGHNA and YSLEER. V is cut back by 0 bases and J by 3 bases, with 11 bases in the junction unmatched. The CDR3, from cysteine to phenylalanine, totals 17 residues. Only CDR3 DNA is held: 51 bases, read in frame from base 1.

This TCR came from a female donor with multiple sclerosis, enrolled in a pregnancy study. The V and J segments used are TRBV4-3 and TRBJ2-7, with TRBD2 matching 7 junction bases. Sequences were derived from CD8+ T cells from peripheral blood mononuclear cells, sampled after pregnancy. The bases read TGCGCCAGCAGCCAAGATACCCGGGGGGAAGTTATCTACGAGCAGTACTTC. Translated, this is CASSQDTRGEVIYEQYF.